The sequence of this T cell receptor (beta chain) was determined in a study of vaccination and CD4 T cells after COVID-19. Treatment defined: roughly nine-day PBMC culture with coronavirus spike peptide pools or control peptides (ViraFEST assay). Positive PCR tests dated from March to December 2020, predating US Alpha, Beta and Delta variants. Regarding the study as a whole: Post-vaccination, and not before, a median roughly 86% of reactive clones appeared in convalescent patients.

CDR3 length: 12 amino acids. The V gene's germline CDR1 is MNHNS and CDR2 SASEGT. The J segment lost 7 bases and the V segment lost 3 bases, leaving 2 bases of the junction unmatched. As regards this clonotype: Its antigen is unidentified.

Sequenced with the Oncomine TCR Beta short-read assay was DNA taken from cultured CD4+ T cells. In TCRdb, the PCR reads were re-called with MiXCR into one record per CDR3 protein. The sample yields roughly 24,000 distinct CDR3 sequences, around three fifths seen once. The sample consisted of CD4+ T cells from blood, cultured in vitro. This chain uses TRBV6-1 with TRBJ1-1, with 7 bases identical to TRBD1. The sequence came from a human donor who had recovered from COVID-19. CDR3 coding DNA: TGTGCCAGCAGTGATCGACAGGGTGAAGCTTTCTTT. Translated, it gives CASSDRQGEAFF.